A single T cell receptor beta chain is shown here with its context. The data were obtained in a study of T cell changes during pregnancy in multiple sclerosis. TCRdb's copy holds only in-frame clones and misses some; the assay was immunoSEQ multiplex PCR. There are 40,000 to 60,000 clones in the sample; roughly 94% occur only once, and 5.9% lies in the top ten. The junction had 8 bases not matched to a gene; V was cut back by 4 bases and J by 6 bases. From germline, CDR1 is SGHRS and CDR2 YFSETQ. The CDR3 contains 15 residues. The sequencing here drew on CD8+ T cells from peripheral blood mononuclear cells, taken in the first trimester of pregnancy. The chain carries TRBV5-1 and TRBJ2-1; 9 bases fit TRBD2. The source is a female donor with multiple sclerosis, enrolled in a pregnancy study. The CDR3 sequence is CASSTSGTSFNEQFF. The CDR3 DNA is TGCGCCAGCAGCACCTCCGGGACTAGCTTCAATGAGCAGTTCTTC.